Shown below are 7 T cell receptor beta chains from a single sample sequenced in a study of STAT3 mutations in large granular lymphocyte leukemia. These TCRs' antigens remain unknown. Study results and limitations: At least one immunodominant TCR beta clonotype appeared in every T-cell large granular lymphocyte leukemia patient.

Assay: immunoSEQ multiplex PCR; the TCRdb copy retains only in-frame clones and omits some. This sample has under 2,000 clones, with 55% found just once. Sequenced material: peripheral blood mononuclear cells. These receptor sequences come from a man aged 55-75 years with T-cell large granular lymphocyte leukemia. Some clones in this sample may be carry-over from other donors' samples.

In DNA form, the CDR3 reads TGTGCCTGGAGTGGCGGGACAGCCAACTCCTACGAGCAGTACTTC. This gives the protein CAWSGGTANSYEQYF. V is TRBV30 and J is TRBJ2-7; D might be TRBD1 (7 bases). V was clipped by 1 base and J by 0 bases, with 13 bases between them. CDR3 size: 15 residues. Germline loops: CDR1 GTSNPN, CDR2 SVGIG (reference sequence).

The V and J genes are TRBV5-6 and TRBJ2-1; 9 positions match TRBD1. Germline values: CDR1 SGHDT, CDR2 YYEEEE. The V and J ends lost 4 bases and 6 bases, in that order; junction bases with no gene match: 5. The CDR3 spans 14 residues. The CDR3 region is CASSRTGASNEQFF. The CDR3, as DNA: TGTGCCAGCAGCCGGACAGGGGCGTCCAATGAGCAGTTCTTC.

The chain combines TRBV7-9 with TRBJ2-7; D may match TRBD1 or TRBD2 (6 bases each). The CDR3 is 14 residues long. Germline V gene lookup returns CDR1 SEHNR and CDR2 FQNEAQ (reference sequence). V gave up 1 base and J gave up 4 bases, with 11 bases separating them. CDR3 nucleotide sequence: TGTGCCAGCAGCTTAGAGGGGGGACCGTACGAGCAGTACTTC. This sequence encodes CASSLEGGPYEQYF. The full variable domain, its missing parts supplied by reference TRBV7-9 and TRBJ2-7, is DTGVSQNPRHKITKRGQNVTFRCDPISEHNRLYWYRQTLGQGPEFLTYFQNEAQLEKSRLLSDRFSAERPKGSFSTLEIQRTEQGDSAMYLCASSLEGGPYEQYFGPGTRLTVT.

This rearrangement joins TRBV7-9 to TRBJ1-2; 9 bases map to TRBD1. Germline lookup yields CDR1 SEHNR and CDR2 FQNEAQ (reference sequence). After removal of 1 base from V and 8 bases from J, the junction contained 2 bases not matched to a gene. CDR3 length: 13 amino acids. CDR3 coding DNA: TGTGCCAGCAGCTTAGGGACAGGGGTCGGCTACACCTTC. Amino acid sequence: CASSLGTGVGYTF.

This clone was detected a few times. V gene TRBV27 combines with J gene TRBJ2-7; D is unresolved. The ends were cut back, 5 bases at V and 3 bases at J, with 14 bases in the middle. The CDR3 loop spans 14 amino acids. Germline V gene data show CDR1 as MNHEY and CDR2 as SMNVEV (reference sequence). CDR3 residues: CASSIDGSGYEQYF. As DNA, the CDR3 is TGTGCCAGCAGTATTGACGGATCCGGCTACGAGCAGTACTTC.

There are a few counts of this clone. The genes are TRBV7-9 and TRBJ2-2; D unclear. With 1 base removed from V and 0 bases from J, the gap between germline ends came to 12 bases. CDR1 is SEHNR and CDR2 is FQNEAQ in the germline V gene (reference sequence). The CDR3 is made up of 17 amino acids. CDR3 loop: CASSLVLWQTNTGELFF. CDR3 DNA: TGTGCCAGCAGCTTAGTTCTTTGGCAGACGAACACCGGGGAGCTGTTTTTT.

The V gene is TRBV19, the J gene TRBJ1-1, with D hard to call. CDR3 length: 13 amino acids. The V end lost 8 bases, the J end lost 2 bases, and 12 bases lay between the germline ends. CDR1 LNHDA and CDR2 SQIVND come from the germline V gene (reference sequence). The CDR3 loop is CASSEVINTEAFF. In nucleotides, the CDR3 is TGTGCCAGTTCTGAGGTGATAAACACTGAAGCTTTCTTT.